This T cell receptor (beta chain) was identified during a study of OX40 agonist ivuxolimab in advanced cancers. The study, taken as a whole, reports: Clonal expansion was seen in CD4+ and CD8+ blood T cells by week 6 at 0.1 to 3.0 mg/kg.

Here immunoSEQ multiplex PCR was the method, and the copy in TCRdb shows in-frame clones only, minus some. The sample yields about 86,000 clones, approximately 88% seen once. Germline lookup yields CDR1 SGHNT and CDR2 YYREEE (reference sequence). The CDR3 totals 17 residues. V trimming: 3 bases; J trimming: 6 bases; junction bases outside the gene matches: 15. Details on this clone: What it recognizes is unknown.

The sequence was collected from an adult with an advanced solid tumor such as melanoma, head and neck, liver or kidney cancer. The J gene is TRBJ2-7, the V gene TRBV5-4; 10 bases are a match to TRBD1. The material was CD4+ or CD8+ T cells sorted from blood, obtained in a trial of the OX40 agonist ivuxolimab. Here the CDR3 DNA reads TGTGCCAGCAGCTCGACCGACAGGGGGCGCTTATCCGTCGAGCAGTACTTC. This gives the protein CASSSTDRGRLSVEQYF.